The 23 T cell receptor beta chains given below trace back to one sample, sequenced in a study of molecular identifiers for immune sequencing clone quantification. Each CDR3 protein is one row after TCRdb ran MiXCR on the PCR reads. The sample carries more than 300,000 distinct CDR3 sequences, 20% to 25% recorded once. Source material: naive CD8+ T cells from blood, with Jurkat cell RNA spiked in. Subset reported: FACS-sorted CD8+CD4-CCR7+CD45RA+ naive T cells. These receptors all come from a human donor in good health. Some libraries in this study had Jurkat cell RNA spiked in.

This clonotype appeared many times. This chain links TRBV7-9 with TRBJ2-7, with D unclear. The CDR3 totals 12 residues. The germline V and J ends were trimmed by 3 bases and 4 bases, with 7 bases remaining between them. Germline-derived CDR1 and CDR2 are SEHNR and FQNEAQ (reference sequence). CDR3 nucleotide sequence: TGTGCCAGCAGCTTTGCCGATTACGAGCAGTACTTC. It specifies CASSFADYEQYF.

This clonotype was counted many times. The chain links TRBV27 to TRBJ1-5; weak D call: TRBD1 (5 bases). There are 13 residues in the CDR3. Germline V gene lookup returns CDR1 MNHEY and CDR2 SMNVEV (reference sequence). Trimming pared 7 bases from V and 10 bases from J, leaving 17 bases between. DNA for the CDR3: TGTGCCAGCACGAATCGGCAGGGATATCCCCAGCATTTT. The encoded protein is CASTNRQGYPQHF.

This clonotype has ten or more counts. CDR3: CASSLGDLGNQPQHF. In DNA form, the CDR3 reads TGCGCCAGCAGCTTGGGCGATCTGGGGAATCAGCCCCAGCATTTT. The gene calls are TRBV5-1 and TRBJ1-5; no clear D. From germline, CDR1 is SGHRS and CDR2 YFSETQ. CDR3 length: 15 amino acids. With 0 bases removed from V and 4 bases from J, the gap between germline ends came to 11 bases. Together with reference TRBV5-1 and TRBJ1-5, the CDR3 gives the full variable domain: KAGVTQTPRYLIKTRGQQVTLSCSPISGHRSVSWYQQTPGQGLQFLFEYFSETQRNKGNFPGRFSGRQFSNSRSEMNVSTLELGDSALYLCASSLGDLGNQPQHFGDGTRLSIL.

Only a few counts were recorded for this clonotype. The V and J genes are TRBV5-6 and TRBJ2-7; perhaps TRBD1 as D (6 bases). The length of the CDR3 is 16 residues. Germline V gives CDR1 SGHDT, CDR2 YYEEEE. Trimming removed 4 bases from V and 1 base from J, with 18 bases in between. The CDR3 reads CASSPRGTESSYEQYF. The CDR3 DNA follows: TGTGCCAGCAGCCCGAGGGGGACGGAGAGTTCCTACGAGCAGTACTTC.

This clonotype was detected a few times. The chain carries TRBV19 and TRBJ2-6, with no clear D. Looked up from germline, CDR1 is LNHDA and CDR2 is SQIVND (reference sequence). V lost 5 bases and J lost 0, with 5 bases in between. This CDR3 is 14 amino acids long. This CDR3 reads CASSLISGANVLTF. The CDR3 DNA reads TGTGCCAGTAGTCTGATCTCTGGGGCCAACGTCCTGACTTTC.

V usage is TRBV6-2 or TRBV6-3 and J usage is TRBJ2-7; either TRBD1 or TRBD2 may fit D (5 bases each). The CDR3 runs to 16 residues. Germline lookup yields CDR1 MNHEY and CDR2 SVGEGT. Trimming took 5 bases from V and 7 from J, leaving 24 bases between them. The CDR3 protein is CASSPRPGQGTGEQYF. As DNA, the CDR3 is TGTGCCAGCAGTCCCCGCCCGGGGCAGGGAACGGGTGAGCAGTACTTC.

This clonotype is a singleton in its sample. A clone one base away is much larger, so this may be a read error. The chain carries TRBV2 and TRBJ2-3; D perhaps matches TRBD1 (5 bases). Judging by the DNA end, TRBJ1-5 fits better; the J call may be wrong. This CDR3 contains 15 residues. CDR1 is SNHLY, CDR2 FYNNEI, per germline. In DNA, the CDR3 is TGTGCCAGCAGTGGGGGCCCCGAGGCCACAGATACGCAGCATTTT. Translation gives CASSGGPEATDTQHF.

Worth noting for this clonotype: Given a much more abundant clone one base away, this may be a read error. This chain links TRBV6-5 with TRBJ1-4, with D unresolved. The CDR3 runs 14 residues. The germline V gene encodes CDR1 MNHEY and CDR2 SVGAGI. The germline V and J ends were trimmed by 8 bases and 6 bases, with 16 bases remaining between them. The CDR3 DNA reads TGTGCCAGCGGTCCCGAAAGTCGCGATGAAAAACTGTTTTTT. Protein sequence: CASGPESRDEKLFF.

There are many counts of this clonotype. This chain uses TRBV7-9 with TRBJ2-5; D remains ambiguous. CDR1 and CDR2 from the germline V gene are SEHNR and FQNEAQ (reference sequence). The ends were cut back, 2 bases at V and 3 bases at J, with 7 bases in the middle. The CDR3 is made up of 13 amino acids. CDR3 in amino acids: CASSLRGEETQYF. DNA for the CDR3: TGTGCCAGCAGCTTACGTGGGGAAGAGACCCAGTACTTC.

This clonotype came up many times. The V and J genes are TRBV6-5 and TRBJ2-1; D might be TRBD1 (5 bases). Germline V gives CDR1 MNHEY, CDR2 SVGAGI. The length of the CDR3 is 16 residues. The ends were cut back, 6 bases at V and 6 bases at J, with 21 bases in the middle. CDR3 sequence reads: CASSYETIGVPNEQFF. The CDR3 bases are TGTGCCAGCAGCTACGAAACTATAGGGGTCCCCAATGAGCAGTTCTTC.

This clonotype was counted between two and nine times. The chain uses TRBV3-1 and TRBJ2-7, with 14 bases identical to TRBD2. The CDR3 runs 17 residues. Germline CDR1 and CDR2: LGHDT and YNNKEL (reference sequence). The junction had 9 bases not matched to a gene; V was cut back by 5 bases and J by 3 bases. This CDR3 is CASSSLTSGGGYYEQYF. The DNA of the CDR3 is TGTGCCAGCAGCTCCTTGACTAGCGGGGGGGGTTACTACGAGCAGTACTTC.

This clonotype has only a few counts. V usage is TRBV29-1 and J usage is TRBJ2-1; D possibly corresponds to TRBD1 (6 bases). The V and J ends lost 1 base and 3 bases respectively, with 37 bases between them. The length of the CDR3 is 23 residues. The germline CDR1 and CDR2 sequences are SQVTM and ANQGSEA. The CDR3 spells CSVEGTIHIGTKETLLFYNEQFF. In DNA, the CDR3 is TGCAGCGTTGAAGGAACGATTCATATCGGGACAAAAGAGACTCTACTATTCTACAATGAGCAGTTCTTC.

The CDR3 is CASSQDWVAEPTGELFF. CDR3 DNA: TGCGCCAGCAGCCAAGATTGGGTAGCAGAGCCCACCGGGGAGCTGTTTTTT. The V call is TRBV4-1, the J call TRBJ2-2, with no clear D. Germline V gene sequence: CDR1 MGHRA, CDR2 YSYEKL. Trimming cost V 0 bases and J 4 bases, with 15 bases left between them. This CDR3 contains 17 residues.

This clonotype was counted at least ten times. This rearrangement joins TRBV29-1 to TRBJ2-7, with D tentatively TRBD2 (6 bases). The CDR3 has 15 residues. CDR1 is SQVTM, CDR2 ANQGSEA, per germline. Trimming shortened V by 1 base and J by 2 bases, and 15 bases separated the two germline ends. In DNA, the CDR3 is TGCAGCGTTGAAGCCGAGGAGGGGAGAGCCTACGAGCAGTACTTC. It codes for CSVEAEEGRAYEQYF.

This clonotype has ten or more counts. DNA for the CDR3: TGTGCCAGCAGTTACGGCGGGAGGGCAGAGGAGCAGTACTTC. It yields the protein CASSYGGRAEEQYF. The chain combines TRBV6-5 with TRBJ2-7; 9 nucleotides agree with TRBD2. V trimming: 2 bases; J trimming: 7 bases; junction bases outside the gene matches: 6. From germline, CDR1 is MNHEY and CDR2 SVGAGI. This CDR3 contains 14 residues.

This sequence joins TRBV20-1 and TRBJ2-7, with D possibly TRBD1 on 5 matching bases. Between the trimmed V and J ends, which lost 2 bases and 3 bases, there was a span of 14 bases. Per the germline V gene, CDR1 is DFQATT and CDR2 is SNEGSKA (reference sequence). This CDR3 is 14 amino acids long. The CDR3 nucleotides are TGCAGTGCTAGATCGTCGGCAGGGATCTACGAGCAGTACTTC. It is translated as CSARSSAGIYEQYF.

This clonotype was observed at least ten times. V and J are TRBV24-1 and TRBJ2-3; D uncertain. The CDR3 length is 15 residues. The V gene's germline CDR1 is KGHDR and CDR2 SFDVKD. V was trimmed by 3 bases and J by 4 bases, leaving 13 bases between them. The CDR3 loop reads CATSDHLMISDTQYF. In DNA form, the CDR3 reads TGTGCCACCAGTGATCATCTAATGATCTCAGATACGCAGTATTTT.

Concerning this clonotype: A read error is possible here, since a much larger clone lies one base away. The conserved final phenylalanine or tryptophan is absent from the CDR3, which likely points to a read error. The CDR3 reads CASSQALAGSTDTQYS. In DNA, the CDR3 is TGCGCCAGCAGCCAAGCTTTGGCGGGTAGCACAGATACGCAGTATTCT. The chain joins TRBV4-2 to TRBJ2-3, with D perhaps TRBD2 (5 bases). CDR1 is LGHNA and CDR2 is YNFKEQ in the germline V gene. CDR3 length equals 16 residues.

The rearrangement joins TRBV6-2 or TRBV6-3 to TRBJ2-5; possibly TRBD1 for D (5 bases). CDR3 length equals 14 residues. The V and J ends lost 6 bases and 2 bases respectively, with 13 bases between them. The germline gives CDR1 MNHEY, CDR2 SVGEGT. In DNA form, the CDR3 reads TGTGCCAGCAGGCCCGACAGTCAACAAGAGACCCAGTACTTC. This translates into CASRPDSQQETQYF.

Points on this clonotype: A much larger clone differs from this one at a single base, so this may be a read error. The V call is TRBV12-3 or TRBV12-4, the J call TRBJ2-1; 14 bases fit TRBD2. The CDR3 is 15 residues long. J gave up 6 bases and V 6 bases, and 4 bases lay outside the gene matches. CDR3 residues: CASSPTSGGVNEQFF. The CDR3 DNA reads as TGTGCCAGCAGCCCGACTAGCGGGGGGGTCAATGAGCAGTTCTTC.

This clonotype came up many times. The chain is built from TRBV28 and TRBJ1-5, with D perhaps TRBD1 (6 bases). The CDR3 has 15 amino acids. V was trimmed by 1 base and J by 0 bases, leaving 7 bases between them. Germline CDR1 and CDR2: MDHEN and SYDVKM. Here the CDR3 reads CASSLYRDSNQPQHF. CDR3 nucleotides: TGTGCCAGCAGTTTATACAGGGATAGCAATCAGCCCCAGCATTTT.

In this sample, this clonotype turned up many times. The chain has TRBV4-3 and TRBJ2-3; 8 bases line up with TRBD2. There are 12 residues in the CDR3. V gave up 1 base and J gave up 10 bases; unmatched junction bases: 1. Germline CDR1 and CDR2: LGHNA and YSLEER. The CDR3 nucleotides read TGCGCCAGCAGCCAAGCGGGGGGGCCGCAGTATTTT. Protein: CASSQAGGPQYF.

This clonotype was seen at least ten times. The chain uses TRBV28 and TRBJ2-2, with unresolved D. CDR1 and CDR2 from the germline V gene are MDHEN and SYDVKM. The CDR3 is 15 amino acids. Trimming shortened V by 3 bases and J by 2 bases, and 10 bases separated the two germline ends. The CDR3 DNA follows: TGTGCCAGCAGTTTTCGTCTAGGAAACACCGGGGAGCTGTTTTTT. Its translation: CASSFRLGNTGELFF.